One and the same sample provided the 22 T cell receptor beta chains below, sequenced in a study of T cells in localized non-small cell lung cancer. Sequencing was performed with immunoSEQ multiplex PCR; in TCRdb, only in-frame clones are kept and a portion is missing. This table holds tens of thousands of clones, around 86% found once. The sample consisted of peripheral blood mononuclear cells, taken before any cancer treatment. All receptors derive from a male donor older than 55 with stage II lung adenocarcinoma.

The chain recombines TRBV7-9 with TRBJ2-6; D gene uncertain. The CDR3 length is 15 residues. The V end was cut by 3 bases, the J end by 3 bases, with 9 bases between. The germline V gene encodes CDR1 SEHNR and CDR2 FQNEAQ (reference sequence). CDR3 nucleotides: TGTGCCAGCAGCTTTCTTGGGGATGGGGCCAACGTCCTGACTTTC. Its translation is CASSFLGDGANVLTF.

The chain combines TRBV5-4 with TRBJ1-1, with D unclear. V lost 4 bases, J lost 1 base, and 8 bases lay in between. The germline V gene encodes CDR1 SGHNT and CDR2 YYREEE (reference sequence). The CDR3 has 13 residues. This CDR3 reads CASSPVGNTEAFF. In DNA, the CDR3 is TGTGCCAGCAGCCCCGTCGGGAACACTGAAGCTTTCTTT. Variable domain in full (rest from reference TRBV5-4 and TRBJ1-1): ETGVTQSPTHLIKTRGQQVTLRCSSQSGHNTVSWYQQALGQGPQFIFQYYREEENGRGNFPPRFSGLQFPNYSSELNVNALELDDSALYLCASSPVGNTEAFFGQGTRLTVV.

The V call is TRBV9, the J call TRBJ1-6, with D possibly TRBD1 on 5 matching bases. Per the germline V gene, CDR1 is SGDLS and CDR2 is YYNGEE. The CDR3 length is 13 residues. Trimming shortened V by 3 bases and J by 9 bases, and 10 bases separated the two germline ends. DNA of the CDR3: TGTGCCAGCAGCGCCCAACAGGTTTCACCCCTCCACTTT. Translation: CASSAQQVSPLHF.

The chain couples TRBV29-1 to TRBJ2-3, with D uncertain. Per the germline V gene, CDR1 is SQVTM and CDR2 is ANQGSEA. CDR3 size: 16 residues. Trimming removed 0 bases at V and 0 bases at J, with 13 bases between. The CDR3: CSVEEESSPSTDTQYF. CDR3 nucleotides: TGCAGCGTTGAAGAGGAGAGCAGCCCCAGCACAGATACGCAGTATTTT.

The chain is built from TRBV28 and TRBJ2-3; 11 nucleotides align to TRBD2. The CDR3 is 17 residues long. Trimming took 4 bases from V and 1 from J; bases not matched to a gene: 7. The germline CDR1 and CDR2 sequences are MDHEN and SYDVKM. DNA of the CDR3: TGTGCCAGCAGTTCACTTACTAGCGGGGGTCGCACAGATACGCAGTATTTT. Its translation is CASSSLTSGGRTDTQYF.

The rearrangement links TRBV29-1 to TRBJ2-7; 9 positions match TRBD2. CDR3 size: 14 residues. CDR1 and CDR2 from the germline V gene are SQVTM and ANQGSEA. V gave up 1 base and J gave up 0 bases; unmatched junction bases: 1. CDR3 protein: CSVEGLADSYEQYF. The CDR3 DNA is TGCAGCGTTGAAGGACTAGCGGACTCCTACGAGCAGTACTTC.

This clone was picked up a small number of times. The chain links TRBV19 to TRBJ2-3; D possibly corresponds to TRBD1 (6 bases). The germline V gene encodes CDR1 LNHDA and CDR2 SQIVND (reference sequence). The V gene lost 7 bases and the J gene lost 3 bases, with 14 bases spanning the gap. This CDR3 is built from 14 residues. CDR3 amino acids: CASTGGRGTDTQYF. The DNA of the CDR3 is TGTGCCAGTACTGGGGGCAGGGGAACAGATACGCAGTATTTT. Using reference TRBV19 and TRBJ2-3 for the parts outside the CDR3, the full variable domain is DGGITQSPKYLFRKEGQNVTLSCEQNLNHDAMYWYRQDPGQGLRLIYYSQIVNDFQKGDIAEGYSVSREKKESFPLTVTSAQKNPTAFYLCASTGGRGTDTQYFGPGTRLTVL.

The gene calls are TRBV25-1 and TRBJ2-2, with D unclear. CDR3 length: 12 amino acids. Germline-derived CDR1 and CDR2 are MGHDK and SYGVNS. V lost 6 bases and J 4 bases, leaving 6 bases between the germline ends. CDR3 sequence reads: CASSRRTGELFF. The CDR3 DNA is TGTGCCAGCAGCCGGCGCACCGGGGAGCTGTTTTTT.

V usage is TRBV6-5 and J usage is TRBJ2-7; D might be TRBD1 (5 bases). Germline V CDR1 and CDR2: MNHEY, SVGAGI. The CDR3 runs 12 residues. Trimming cost V 6 bases and J 6 bases, with 12 bases left between them. The CDR3 coding sequence is TGTGCCAGCAGATTTAGGGGCGGCGAGCAGTACTTC. Translating gives CASRFRGGEQYF.

This sequence joins TRBV27 and TRBJ2-7; TRBD2 matches 8 bases. The CDR3 runs to 16 residues. V shed 5 bases and J 1 base; nucleotides not matched to a gene: 10. Per the germline V gene, CDR1 is MNHEY and CDR2 is SMNVEV (reference sequence). The CDR3 DNA reads as TGTGCCAGCAGTCCCTTGGGGGTAGCGGGATCCTACGAGCAGTACTTC. It yields the protein CASSPLGVAGSYEQYF.

This clone was seen a handful of times. At one end, the junction sequence differs from germline, possibly due to a read error. The chain carries TRBV19 and TRBJ2-1; D call uncertain. The V gene's germline CDR1 is LNHDA and CDR2 SQIVND (reference sequence). The CDR3 runs 14 residues. CDR3: CASSIGLGYYEQFF. CDR3 nucleotide sequence: TGTGCCAGTAGTATAGGTCTCGGCTACTATGAGCAGTTCTTC.

The table lists this clone with a few counts. The chain employs TRBV4-1 and TRBJ2-2; D is tentatively TRBD1 or TRBD2 (5 bases each). V dropped 7 bases and J dropped 6 bases, with 33 bases sitting between them. CDR1 is MGHRA and CDR2 is YSYEKL in the germline V gene. The CDR3 loop spans 20 amino acids. The CDR3 bases are TGCGCCAGCACCATTCCCACCAACCTTCCCGGGGCTTCGGGGTCCGGGGAGCTGTTTTTT. Its protein product is CASTIPTNLPGASGSGELFF.

V and J are TRBV7-9 and TRBJ2-3, with 7 nucleotides matching TRBD1. Germline values: CDR1 SEHNR, CDR2 FQNEAQ (reference sequence). This CDR3 comprises 18 residues. V was pared by 1 base and J by 3 bases, with 13 bases of the junction left unmatched. The CDR3 nucleotides read TGTGCCAGCAGCTTAGTTGGGATCGGGACAGCCGATACAGATACGCAGTATTTT. It yields the protein CASSLVGIGTADTDTQYF.

The genes are TRBV11-1 and TRBJ2-3, with D possibly matching TRBD2 (5 bases). Germline V gives CDR1 SGHAT, CDR2 FQDESV (reference sequence). V was clipped by 2 bases and J by 1 base, with 10 bases between them. The CDR3 has 15 amino acids. CDR3 loop: CASSLTGIRTDTQYF. The DNA of the CDR3 is TGTGCCAGCAGCTTAACGGGAATACGCACAGATACGCAGTATTTT.

The chain recombines TRBV11-3 with TRBJ2-3, with D tentatively TRBD2 (5 bases). Trimming took off 4 bases at V and 0 bases at J, with 8 bases between the two ends. CDR1 is SGHNT, CDR2 YENEEA, per germline. The CDR3 runs 14 residues. The DNA for the CDR3 is TGTGCCAGCAGCTCGAGGACTAGCACAGATACGCAGTATTTT. Its protein is CASSSRTSTDTQYF.

In DNA, the CDR3 is TGTGCCAGCAGTTCATTCAGGGGAGCGTACTACGAGCAGTACTTC. Its translation: CASSSFRGAYYEQYF. The chain links TRBV11-2 to TRBJ2-7; D possibly corresponds to TRBD1 (6 bases). This CDR3 has 15 residues. The germline V gene encodes CDR1 SGHAT and CDR2 FQNNGV. V lost 6 bases, J lost 3 bases, and 18 bases lay in between.

The chain recombines TRBV12-5 with TRBJ2-7; TRBD1 aligns across 10 bases. CDR1 and CDR2 (germline): LGHNT, FRNRAP. V was clipped by 7 bases and J by 2 bases; unmatched bases: 5. CDR3 length equals 14 residues. The CDR3 sequence is CASDPGQGAYEQYF. CDR3 nucleotides: TGTGCTAGTGATCCTGGACAGGGGGCCTACGAGCAGTACTTC.

This chain uses TRBV6-5 with TRBJ2-7, with D tentatively TRBD2 (6 bases). With 8 bases removed from V and 6 bases from J, the gap between germline ends came to 11 bases. From germline, CDR1 is MNHEY and CDR2 SVGAGI. This CDR3 spans 11 amino acids. CDR3 nucleotides: TGTGCCAGCTTCTTGGGGGGCGAGCAGTACTTC. It codes for CASFLGGEQYF.

The chain combines TRBV5-1 with TRBJ2-7, with 8 bases fitting TRBD1. Germline-derived CDR1 and CDR2 are SGHRS and YFSETQ. J lost 6 bases, V lost 3 bases, and 14 bases had no gene match. The CDR3 extends over 16 amino acids. The CDR3 nucleotides are TGCGCCAGCAGCTCATCCGAGGGACAGGCGTTTGGCGAGCAGTACTTC. This encodes CASSSSEGQAFGEQYF. The full variable domain, rest sourced from reference TRBV5-1 and TRBJ2-7, is KAGVTQTPRYLIKTRGQQVTLSCSPISGHRSVSWYQQTPGQGLQFLFEYFSETQRNKGNFPGRFSGRQFSNSRSEMNVSTLELGDSALYLCASSSSEGQAFGEQYFGPGTRLTVT.

This clone was detected only a few times. This rearrangement joins TRBV4-3 to TRBJ1-2; D perhaps matches TRBD1 (5 bases). V gave up 3 bases and J gave up 8 bases, with 16 bases separating them. The CDR3 runs to 14 residues. The germline V gene encodes CDR1 LGHNA and CDR2 YSLEER. The CDR3 nucleotides are TGCGCCAGCAGCCACCTAGGAGGGGTCTTAGGCTACACCTTC. Translated, it gives CASSHLGGVLGYTF.

The chain recombines TRBV7-2 with TRBJ1-1; D is undetermined. The CDR3 length is 14 residues. The V gene lost 5 bases and the J gene lost 4 bases, with 14 bases spanning the gap. Germline V gene sequence: CDR1 SGHTA, CDR2 FQGNSA. The CDR3 DNA sequence: TGTGCCAGCAGCCTTGGCCGGGCTAGCACTGAAGCTTTCTTT. Its translation is CASSLGRASTEAFF.

This chain links TRBV5-1 with TRBJ1-5, with D uncertain. The CDR3 runs to 13 residues. Trimming removed 2 bases from V and 2 bases from J, with 5 bases in between. The germline gives CDR1 SGHRS, CDR2 YFSETQ. The CDR3 DNA sequence: TGCGCCAGCAGCTTTAACGGCAATCAGCCCCAGCATTTT. Its protein product is CASSFNGNQPQHF.